The rows below give T cell receptor beta chains drawn from one sample of a study of T cell responses to AZD1222 COVID-19 vaccine. Assay: immunoSEQ multiplex PCR; the TCRdb copy retains only in-frame clones and omits some. This sample carries over 120,000 clones, just over 85% of them seen once, and the ten largest clones take approximately 5%. The sample consisted of peripheral blood, taken 28 days after the second AZD1222 dose. These TCRs come from an adult who received the AZD1222 COVID-19 vaccine. Both conserved end residues are part of each CDR3. The D gene is left open where the match is weak. Only some rows state a clone size, as once, few, many or a class for expanded clones.

d_gene: NA
len: 17
abundance: NA
j_gene: TRBJ1-3
v_gene: TRBV28
CDR3nt: TGTGCCAGCAGTTTACCCCCGGGAGCCGGATCTGGAAACACCATATATTTT
CDR3aa: CASSLPPGAGSGNTIYF

d_gene: NA
len: 13
abundance: NA
j_gene: TRBJ1-4
v_gene: TRBV30
CDR3nt: TGTGCCTGGCACGGGACTCTAAATGAAAAACTGTTTTTT
CDR3aa: CAWHGTLNEKLFF

d_gene: NA
len: 16
abundance: NA
j_gene: TRBJ1-6
v_gene: TRBV7-2
CDR3nt: TGTGCCAGCAGCCCCCCCGGGGTCCCTGGAGGTTCACCCCTCCACTTT
CDR3aa: CASSPPGVPGGSPLHF

d_gene: NA
len: 17
abundance: NA
j_gene: TRBJ1-3
v_gene: TRBV3-1/TRBV3-2
CDR3nt: TGTGCCAGCAGCCCATTCGGGGCCCAGCTAGTTGGAAACACCATATATTTT
CDR3aa: CASSPFGAQLVGNTIYF

d_gene: NA
len: 13
abundance: NA
j_gene: TRBJ2-7
v_gene: TRBV11-2
CDR3nt: TGTGCCAGCAGCTTAGTGCAGGGGGGGGAGCAGTACTTC
CDR3aa: CASSLVQGGEQYF

d_gene: NA
len: 14
abundance: once
j_gene: TRBJ1-5
v_gene: TRBV11-2
CDR3nt: TGTGCCAGCAGCACAATGGACAGTAATCAGCCCCAGCATTTT
CDR3aa: CASSTMDSNQPQHF

d_gene: TRBD2
len: 13
abundance: NA
j_gene: TRBJ2-2
v_gene: TRBV12-3/TRBV12-4
CDR3nt: TGTGCCAGCAGTCGGACTAGGTGGGGGGAGCTGTTTTTT
CDR3aa: CASSRTRWGELFF

d_gene: TRBD1
len: 14
abundance: once
j_gene: TRBJ1-1
v_gene: TRBV10-3
CDR3nt: TGTGCCATCAGTGAGCTTGGGGACAGGTCGGAAGCTTTCTTT
CDR3aa: CAISELGDRSEAFF

d_gene: NA
len: 16
abundance: NA
j_gene: TRBJ1-1
v_gene: TRBV6-5
CDR3nt: TGTGCCAGCAGTTACTCGGCGGGGGGCTCGAACACTGAAGCTTTCTTT
CDR3aa: CASSYSAGGSNTEAFF

d_gene: TRBD1
len: 16
abundance: NA
j_gene: TRBJ1-1
v_gene: TRBV3-1/TRBV3-2
CDR3nt: TGTGCCAGCAGTCAGGGGGGAGACAGGGCCAACACTGAAGCTTTCTTT
CDR3aa: CASSQGGDRANTEAFF

d_gene: TRBD2
len: 16
abundance: NA
j_gene: TRBJ2-3
v_gene: TRBV7-9
CDR3nt: TGTGCCAGCAGCGGGGCGGCGGGAGGGCCTGAAGATACGCAGTATTTT
CDR3aa: CASSGAAGGPEDTQYF

d_gene: NA
len: 15
abundance: NA
j_gene: TRBJ2-1
v_gene: TRBV7-9
CDR3nt: TGTGCCAGCAGCCCTCGACAGAGCCTCTCGTATGAGCAGTTCTTC
CDR3aa: CASSPRQSLSYEQFF

d_gene: NA
len: 12
abundance: NA
j_gene: TRBJ1-1
v_gene: TRBV10-3
CDR3nt: TGTGCCATCAGTGACCGAGGGGGTGAAGCTTTCTTT
CDR3aa: CAISDRGGEAFF

d_gene: NA
len: 12
abundance: few
j_gene: TRBJ1-6
v_gene: TRBV19
CDR3nt: TGTGCCAGTAGTATTGAAGGCGCACCCCTCCACTTT
CDR3aa: CASSIEGAPLHF

d_gene: NA
len: 14
abundance: NA
j_gene: TRBJ2-7
v_gene: TRBV5-3
CDR3nt: TGTGCCAGAAGCTGCTTTTATAGCGGCTACGAGCAGTACTTC
CDR3aa: CARSCFYSGYEQYF

d_gene: TRBD2
len: 17
abundance: NA
j_gene: TRBJ2-1
v_gene: TRBV29-1
CDR3nt: TGCAGCGGCTTCGGTAGGTTAGCGGGAGTCTTCTACAATGAGCAGTTCTTC
CDR3aa: CSGFGRLAGVFYNEQFF

d_gene: NA
len: 15
abundance: NA
j_gene: TRBJ1-4
v_gene: TRBV28
CDR3nt: TGTGCCAGCAGTATAAGGGGGGGGCCGAATGAAAAACTGTTTTTT
CDR3aa: CASSIRGGPNEKLFF

d_gene: TRBD2
len: 16
abundance: NA
j_gene: TRBJ2-1
v_gene: TRBV11-2
CDR3nt: TGTGCCAGCAGCACCCCAGCGGGAGCCTCCTACAATGAGCAGTTCTTC
CDR3aa: CASSTPAGASYNEQFF

d_gene: NA
len: 14
abundance: NA
j_gene: TRBJ1-2
v_gene: TRBV2
CDR3nt: TGTGCCAGCAGTGAAGTCGAGGGGGACTATGGCTACACCTTC
CDR3aa: CASSEVEGDYGYTF

d_gene: NA
len: 11
abundance: NA
j_gene: TRBJ2-3
v_gene: TRBV18
CDR3nt: TGTGCCAGCTCAACCACAGATACGCAGTATTTT
CDR3aa: CASSTTDTQYF

d_gene: NA
len: 14
abundance: once
j_gene: TRBJ1-3
v_gene: TRBV7-8
CDR3nt: TGTGCCAGCAGCTTAGAATTCTCTGGAAACACCATATATTTT
CDR3aa: CASSLEFSGNTIYF

d_gene: NA
len: 13
abundance: NA
j_gene: TRBJ2-1
v_gene: TRBV11-2
CDR3nt: TGTGCCAGCAGCTCCCTCGATCACAATGAGCAGTTCTTC
CDR3aa: CASSSLDHNEQFF

d_gene: TRBD1
len: 13
abundance: NA
j_gene: TRBJ1-2
v_gene: TRBV28
CDR3nt: TGTGCCAGCAGTCCCGAGGACAGGGAGGGCTACACCTTC
CDR3aa: CASSPEDREGYTF

d_gene: TRBD1
len: 13
abundance: NA
j_gene: TRBJ1-2
v_gene: TRBV7-2
CDR3nt: TGTGCCAGCAGCTTCACAGGGGGCTATGGCTACACCTTC
CDR3aa: CASSFTGGYGYTF

d_gene: TRBD2
len: 17
abundance: once
j_gene: TRBJ2-1
v_gene: TRBV28
CDR3nt: TGTGCCAGCAGTTCAGCCGTACTAGCGGGACCATACAATGAGCAGTTCTTC
CDR3aa: CASSSAVLAGPYNEQFF

d_gene: NA
len: 16
abundance: NA
j_gene: TRBJ2-1
v_gene: TRBV3-1/TRBV3-2
CDR3nt: TGTGCCAGCAGCCCAAGTGCAGGGGCTTCCTACAATGAGCAGTTCTTC
CDR3aa: CASSPSAGASYNEQFF

d_gene: NA
len: 13
abundance: NA
j_gene: TRBJ2-5
v_gene: TRBV15
CDR3nt: TGTGCCACCAGCAGAGATTCAGGCCGCTTCGAGTACTTC
CDR3aa: CATSRDSGRFEYF

d_gene: TRBD2
len: 14
abundance: NA
j_gene: TRBJ2-3
v_gene: TRBV6-5
CDR3nt: TGTGCCAGCAGTAGGTCTAGCGGGGTAGATACGCAGTATTTT
CDR3aa: CASSRSSGVDTQYF

d_gene: TRBD1
len: 15
abundance: NA
j_gene: TRBJ2-1
v_gene: TRBV18
CDR3nt: TGTGCCAGCTCACCAACGACAGGGTCCGACAATGAGCAGTTCTTC
CDR3aa: CASSPTTGSDNEQFF

d_gene: TRBD2
len: 15
abundance: NA
j_gene: TRBJ2-1
v_gene: TRBV24-1
CDR3nt: TGTGCCACCGGGACTAGCGGGCCTAATGTCAATGAGCAGTTCTTC
CDR3aa: CATGTSGPNVNEQFF

d_gene: TRBD2
len: 18
abundance: NA
j_gene: TRBJ2-7
v_gene: TRBV27
CDR3nt: TGTGCCAGCAGCCCCCTATGGGCGGGAGGATACGATAAGTACGAGCAGTACTTC
CDR3aa: CASSPLWAGGYDKYEQYF

d_gene: NA
len: 16
abundance: NA
j_gene: TRBJ2-1
v_gene: TRBV29-1
CDR3nt: TGCAGCGTTGAGCGGTACCGGGACCTGACTGTGAATGAGCAGTTCTTC
CDR3aa: CSVERYRDLTVNEQFF

d_gene: NA
len: 14
abundance: NA
j_gene: TRBJ2-5
v_gene: TRBV11-3
CDR3nt: TGTGCCAGCAGCTTTGGTCAGAATCAAGAGACCCAGTACTTC
CDR3aa: CASSFGQNQETQYF

d_gene: NA
len: 15
abundance: NA
j_gene: TRBJ1-1
v_gene: TRBV19
CDR3nt: TGTGCCAGTAGTATAGTCGAAGGGTCAAACTTGCCAGCTTTCTTT
CDR3aa: CASSIVEGSNLPAFF

d_gene: NA
len: 18
abundance: NA
j_gene: TRBJ2-3
v_gene: TRBV5-1
CDR3nt: TGCGCCAGCAGCATTGAAGGGGCTAGAGAGGCGGGCACAGATACGCAGTATTTT
CDR3aa: CASSIEGAREAGTDTQYF

d_gene: NA
len: 15
abundance: once
j_gene: TRBJ1-3
v_gene: TRBV11-2
CDR3nt: TGTGCCAGCAGCTTAGGGTCAGGGTCCGGAAACACCATATATTTT
CDR3aa: CASSLGSGSGNTIYF

d_gene: NA
len: 14
abundance: NA
j_gene: TRBJ1-2
v_gene: TRBV6-1
CDR3nt: TGTGCCAGCAGTCCTGACAGAGACTTCTATGGCTACACCTTC
CDR3aa: CASSPDRDFYGYTF

d_gene: NA
len: 13
abundance: once
j_gene: TRBJ2-7
v_gene: TRBV19
CDR3nt: TGTGCCAGTAGCCCAGGGATCTCCTACGAGCAGTACTTC
CDR3aa: CASSPGISYEQYF

d_gene: TRBD2
len: 14
abundance: NA
j_gene: TRBJ2-3
v_gene: TRBV10-1
CDR3nt: TGCGCCAGCAGTGAACGGACTAGCGGGGGAACGCAGTATTTT
CDR3aa: CASSERTSGGTQYF

d_gene: NA
len: 12
abundance: few
j_gene: TRBJ1-1
v_gene: TRBV15
CDR3nt: TGTGCCACCAGCAGAGATCAGGGTAAAGCTTTCTTT
CDR3aa: CATSRDQGKAFF

d_gene: TRBD1
len: 13
abundance: NA
j_gene: TRBJ1-3
v_gene: TRBV2
CDR3nt: TGTGCCAGCAGCGGGACAGGCGGAAACACCATATATTTT
CDR3aa: CASSGTGGNTIYF

d_gene: NA
len: 21
abundance: NA
j_gene: TRBJ1-1
v_gene: TRBV15
CDR3nt: TGTGCCACCAGCAGAGATCTTGGGGGAAACACGTGGCAATTAGAGAACACTGAAGCTTTCTTT
CDR3aa: CATSRDLGGNTWQLENTEAFF